This record looks at one TCR beta chain sequence and its context. Its ends do not fully match the called genes, so a read error is possible. The sample is drawn from a study of blood T cell repertoires in COVID-19. Whole-study context: Sites in the United States, Italy and Spain provided acute and convalescent COVID-19 samples. T cells, B-cell-depleted T cells, or PBMCs supplied cDNA or gDNA.

The assay was immunoSEQ multiplex PCR, and TCRdb's table has in-frame clones only and misses some. The table lists over 300,000 clones, 65% to 85% of them singletons. This CDR3 has 15 amino acids. Germline assignment: CDR1 MGHRA and CDR2 YSYEKL. The rearrangement joins TRBV4-1 to TRBJ1-3, with D perhaps matching TRBD1 (6 bases). This clonotype was sampled from a woman between 50 and 59 years old with acute or convalescent COVID-19. Sequencing was carried out using peripheral blood. In nucleotides, the CDR3 is TGCGCCAGCACCCAACAGGGTTTTTCTGGAAACACCATATATTTT. It encodes CASTQQGFSGNTIYF.